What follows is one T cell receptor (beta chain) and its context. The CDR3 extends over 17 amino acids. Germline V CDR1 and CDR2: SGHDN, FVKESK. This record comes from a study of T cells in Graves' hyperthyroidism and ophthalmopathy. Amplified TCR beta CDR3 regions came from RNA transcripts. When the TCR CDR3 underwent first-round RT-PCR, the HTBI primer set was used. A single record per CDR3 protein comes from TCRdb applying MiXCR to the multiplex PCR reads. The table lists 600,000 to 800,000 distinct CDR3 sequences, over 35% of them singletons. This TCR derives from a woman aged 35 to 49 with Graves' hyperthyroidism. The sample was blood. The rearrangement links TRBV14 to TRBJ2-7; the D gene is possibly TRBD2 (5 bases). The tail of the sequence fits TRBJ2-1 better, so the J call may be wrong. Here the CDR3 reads CASSQDRWRSSYNEQFF. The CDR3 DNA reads TGTGCCAGCAGCCAAGATCGGTGGAGGAGCTCCTACAATGAGCAGTTCTTC.